The 21 T cell receptor beta chains below were found in one sample sequenced in a study of response to subunit inactivated influenza vaccine. TCRdb passed the RT-PCR reads through MiXCR, listing each CDR3 protein once. The sample has hundreds of thousands of distinct CDR3 sequences; 18% are singletons. The sequences come from PBMCs from blood, collected 5 days after vaccination. These receptors were collected from a man aged 50 to 59 who received an inactivated influenza vaccine.

The table lists this clonotype with many counts. The J gene is TRBJ1-1, the V gene TRBV6-1; D is ambiguous. This CDR3 is built from 13 residues. V was clipped by 2 bases and J by 11 bases, with 15 bases between them. Per the germline V gene, CDR1 is MNHNS and CDR2 is SASEGT. CDR3 in DNA: TGTGCCAGCAGTGAACTTGGCGGGCGAGACGCTTTCTTT. It encodes CASSELGGRDAFF.

This clonotype was seen ten or more times. The chain combines TRBV29-1 with TRBJ1-1; weak D call: TRBD1 (6 bases). This CDR3 is built from 13 residues. Germline V CDR1 and CDR2: SQVTM, ANQGSEA. The V gene lost 4 bases and the J gene lost 3 bases, with 12 bases spanning the gap. The CDR3 DNA sequence: TGCAGCGTTGCTAGGGGGGGGTACACTGAAGCTTTCTTT. This gives the protein CSVARGGYTEAFF.

The chain uses TRBV27 and TRBJ1-1, with 8 nucleotides matching TRBD1. The CDR3 runs to 14 residues. Unmatched junction bases numbered 5, after V lost 6 bases and J lost 2 bases. Germline V gene sequence: CDR1 MNHEY, CDR2 SMNVEV (reference sequence). CDR3 loop: CASSIQGGNTEAFF. As DNA, the CDR3 is TGTGCCAGCAGCATACAGGGGGGTAACACTGAAGCTTTCTTT.

The chain carries TRBV6-5 and TRBJ2-5; 10 bases align to TRBD2. The CDR3 sequence is 15 residues long. Germline lookup yields CDR1 MNHEY and CDR2 SVGAGI. Trimming took 3 bases from V and 3 from J; bases not matched to a gene: 4. CDR3 region: CASSYWLAGEETQYF. The CDR3 coding sequence is TGTGCCAGCAGTTATTGGCTAGCGGGGGAAGAGACCCAGTACTTC.

This clonotype was detected many times. The rearrangement uses TRBV4-2 and TRBJ2-5; TRBD2 matches at 8 bases. The V gene end was trimmed by 4 bases and the J gene end by 3 bases; junction bases not matched to a gene: 7. The CDR3 is 15 residues long. Germline CDR1 and CDR2: LGHNA and YNFKEQ. In DNA, the CDR3 is TGTGCCAGCAGCCCGACTAGCGCGCAAAAAGAGACCCAGTACTTC. Translation: CASSPTSAQKETQYF.

The gene calls are TRBV27 and TRBJ2-1; the match to TRBD1 covers 7 bases. The CDR3 spans 13 residues. Germline V CDR1 and CDR2: MNHEY, SMNVEV (reference sequence). The V and J ends lost 4 bases and 11 bases, in that order; junction bases with no gene match: 8. The CDR3 protein is CASSSRQGGKQFF. Here the CDR3 DNA reads TGTGCCAGCAGTTCTAGACAGGGTGGAAAGCAGTTCTTC.

The genes are TRBV5-1 and TRBJ2-3; 7 bases fit TRBD2. The germline V gene has CDR1 SGHRS and CDR2 YFSETQ. CDR3 length: 15 residues. The V and J ends lost 3 bases and 6 bases, in that order; junction bases with no gene match: 10. DNA of the CDR3: TGCGCCAGCAGCTCTTTCCTAGCGGACGGGGATACGCAGTATTTT. It specifies CASSSFLADGDTQYF.

This rearrangement joins TRBV20-1 to TRBJ2-1, with D possibly matching TRBD1 (6 bases). This CDR3 has 15 amino acids. The germline V gene encodes CDR1 DFQATT and CDR2 SNEGSKA (reference sequence). The V end lost 0 bases, the J end lost 9 bases, and 18 bases lay between the germline ends. CDR3 residues: CSARETGKGRPEQFF. The CDR3 DNA reads TGCAGTGCTAGAGAAACAGGGAAGGGCCGTCCTGAGCAGTTCTTC.

The gene calls are TRBV4-3 and TRBJ1-2; no reliable D call. Germline V gene sequence: CDR1 LGHNA, CDR2 YSLEER. The CDR3 spans 13 residues. With 0 bases removed from V and 2 bases from J, the gap between germline ends came to 4 bases. The CDR3 bases are TGCGCCAGCAGCCAAGATAACAACTATGGCTACACCTTC. Translating it yields CASSQDNNYGYTF.

This rearrangement joins TRBV7-2 to TRBJ1-2; D is uncertain. V lost 9 bases and J lost 0, with 11 bases in between. Germline values: CDR1 SGHTA, CDR2 FQGNSA. The CDR3 has 13 amino acids. DNA of the CDR3: TGTGCCAGTCTGAACAGTTCTAACTATGGCTACACCTTC. It codes for CASLNSSNYGYTF.

This clonotype was seen more than once but under ten times. The gene calls are TRBV4-1 and TRBJ1-2; no reliable D call. The CDR3 totals 13 residues. V lost 0 bases, J lost 7 bases, and 9 bases lay in between. Germline V gives CDR1 MGHRA, CDR2 YSYEKL. DNA for the CDR3: TGCGCCAGCAGCCAAGATCTTGGAGCTGGCTACACCTTC. Amino acid sequence: CASSQDLGAGYTF.

The CDR3, as DNA: TGTGCCAGCAGAGGATTTAGGGTGTATGGCTACACCTTC. Its translation: CASRGFRVYGYTF. The genes are TRBV7-9 and TRBJ1-2; D call uncertain. The CDR3 extends over 13 amino acids. Germline V lookup: CDR1 SEHNR, CDR2 FQNEAQ (reference sequence). V was pared by 6 bases and J by 5 bases, with 13 bases between.

The chain is built from TRBV4-3 and TRBJ1-6; TRBD1 is a possible D gene (5 bases). Trimming removed 1 base at V and 10 bases at J, with 17 bases between. The CDR3 totals 16 residues. Germline loops: CDR1 LGHNA, CDR2 YSLEER. This CDR3 reads CASSQVGGTFGSPLHF. As DNA, the CDR3 is TGCGCCAGCAGCCAAGTCGGTGGGACTTTCGGGTCACCCCTCCACTTT.

The chain recombines TRBV11-2 with TRBJ2-7; 8 nucleotides match TRBD1. J lost 3 bases, V lost 4 bases, and 5 bases had no gene match. This CDR3 has 14 amino acids. Germline values: CDR1 SGHAT, CDR2 FQNNGV. The DNA of the CDR3 is TGTGCCAGCAGCTCAGGGGGCGAGGGCTACGAGCAGTACTTC. Residues: CASSSGGEGYEQYF.

The chain joins TRBV18 to TRBJ2-3, with D maybe TRBD1 (5 bases). V dropped 3 bases and J dropped 4 bases, with 11 bases sitting between them. The CDR3 runs 14 residues. The germline V gene has CDR1 KGHSH and CDR2 LQKENI. CDR3: CASSPGRAADTQYF. Written as DNA, the CDR3 is TGTGCCAGCTCACCCGGCAGGGCTGCAGATACGCAGTATTTT.

This chain uses TRBV7-8 with TRBJ2-5; D is possibly TRBD1 (6 bases). Trimming cost V 5 bases and J 4 bases, with 14 bases left between them. Germline CDR1 SGHVS, CDR2 FQNEAQ. The CDR3 is 14 amino acids. The chain's CDR3 is CASSVQGTVETQYF. In DNA form, the CDR3 reads TGTGCCAGCAGCGTACAGGGCACGGTAGAGACCCAGTACTTC.

The V call is TRBV3-1, the J call TRBJ2-7; D is uncertain. Trimming removed 2 bases at V and 2 bases at J, with 13 bases between. The germline V gene encodes CDR1 LGHDT and CDR2 YNNKEL (reference sequence). This CDR3 is built from 15 residues. The CDR3 reads CASSQSPRSTYEQYF. The CDR3 bases are TGTGCCAGCAGCCAATCGCCGCGGAGCACCTACGAGCAGTACTTC.

This chain links TRBV10-3 with TRBJ2-1; TRBD2 agrees at 7 bases. Germline lookup yields CDR1 ENHRY and CDR2 SYGVKD. The CDR3 covers 13 residues. Trimming cost V 7 bases and J 5 bases; bases outside gene matches: 5. CDR3 sequence reads: CAIKGGRDNEQFF. As DNA, the CDR3 is TGTGCCATCAAGGGCGGGAGAGACAATGAGCAGTTCTTC.

This clonotype was counted a few times. The chain links TRBV27 to TRBJ1-1, with D uncertain. Germline-derived CDR1 and CDR2 are MNHEY and SMNVEV (reference sequence). This CDR3 region has 15 residues. Trimming removed 6 bases at V and 4 bases at J, with 18 bases between. CDR3: CASSLLGEQFTEAFF. The DNA for the CDR3 is TGTGCCAGCAGCCTCCTCGGGGAACAGTTCACTGAAGCTTTCTTT.

This clonotype was recorded a few times. The J gene is TRBJ1-5, the V gene TRBV10-3, with 7 positions matching TRBD1. The CDR3 covers 15 residues. Germline V gives CDR1 ENHRY, CDR2 SYGVKD. The J segment lost 4 bases and the V segment lost 5 bases, leaving 8 bases of the junction unmatched. CDR3 in DNA: TGTGCCATCAGTTCTGACAGGGATAGGAATCAGCCCCAGCATTTT. It is translated as CAISSDRDRNQPQHF.

In this sample, this clonotype turned up a few times. J is TRBJ1-2 and V is TRBV5-5; no firm D call. This CDR3 contains 13 residues. Per the germline V gene, CDR1 is SGHKS and CDR2 is YYEKEE (reference sequence). V shed 0 bases and J shed 2 bases, with 5 bases lying between them. CDR3 sequence: CASSLEMNYGYTF. As DNA, the CDR3 is TGTGCCAGCAGCTTGGAGATGAACTATGGCTACACCTTC.